Following are 14 T cell receptor beta chains from one sample sequenced in a study of beta chain features in type 1 diabetes. No antigen is known for these receptors. The authors reverse transcribed all of the isolated RNA, so sequencing captured expressed TCRB transcripts. Produced via immunoSEQ multiplex PCR; TCRdb's table is partial and in-frame only. The table includes around 360,000 clones, roughly 12% detected once. Overall study results and limits: Researchers report that Type 1 diabetes patients had moderately but significantly shorter TCRB CDR3s across all four CD4+ subsets.

Specimen: naive CD4+ T cells from blood. The origin of the receptors is a woman younger than 35 with type 1 diabetes.

This clone was counted between two and nine times. The chain links TRBV29-1 to TRBJ2-5; 7 bases align to TRBD1. Unmatched junction bases numbered 6, after V lost 4 bases and J lost 1 base. Germline-derived CDR1 and CDR2 are SQVTM and ANQGSEA. CDR3 length: 14 amino acids. The CDR3 bases are TGCAGCGTTGTGCCAGGGGGTAGCCAAGAGACCCAGTACTTC. Amino acids: CSVVPGGSQETQYF.

V and J are TRBV5-1 and TRBJ2-5; no reliable D call. V was pared by 4 bases and J by 2 bases, with 12 bases between. Germline loops: CDR1 SGHRS, CDR2 YFSETQ. This CDR3 has 14 residues. CDR3 in DNA: TGCGCCAGCAGCGTCCGGGTCCAACAAGAGACCCAGTACTTC. It codes for CASSVRVQQETQYF.

This clone was detected a few times. This chain links TRBV19 with TRBJ1-1, with unresolved D. The CDR3 runs 11 residues. The V end lost 4 bases, the J end lost 6 bases, and 6 bases lay between the germline ends. CDR1 and CDR2 (germline): LNHDA, SQIVND (reference sequence). The CDR3, as DNA: TGTGCCAGTAGTAGAACGGCTGAAGCTTTCTTT. Its translation: CASSRTAEAFF.

The genes are TRBV5-6 and TRBJ2-1; 8 bases are shared with TRBD2. Trimming at V came to 3 bases and at J to 5 bases, leaving 10 bases not matched to a gene. Germline V gene sequence: CDR1 SGHDT, CDR2 YYEEEE. CDR3 length: 16 amino acids. This CDR3 is CASSSPYGGRNNEQFF. In DNA, the CDR3 is TGTGCCAGCAGCTCCCCATATGGCGGGAGGAACAATGAGCAGTTCTTC. Combining the CDR3 with reference TRBV5-6 and TRBJ2-1 gives the whole variable domain DAGVTQSPTHLIKTRGQQVTLRCSPKSGHDTVSWYQQALGQGPQFIFQYYEEEERQRGNFPDRFSGHQFPNYSSELNVNALLLGDSALYLCASSSPYGGRNNEQFFGPGTRLTVL.

This clone was found a few times. The chain employs TRBV10-3 and TRBJ1-5; the match to TRBD1 covers 7 bases. This CDR3 spans 14 amino acids. V gave up 10 bases and J gave up 5 bases; unmatched junction bases: 11. Germline CDR1 reads ENHRY; CDR2 reads SYGVKD. CDR3 DNA: TGTGCCACCGGGGGCGGAGGGGGCGATCAGCCCCAGCATTTT. It is translated as CATGGGGGDQPQHF.

The rearrangement links TRBV11-3 to TRBJ2-1; the match to TRBD2 covers 11 bases. V lost 5 bases to trimming and J lost 3 bases; unmatched junction nucleotides: 3. CDR1 is SGHNT and CDR2 is YENEEA in the germline V gene. The CDR3 extends over 15 amino acids. The CDR3 region is CASSQGLADYNEQFF. CDR3 bases: TGTGCCAGCAGCCAGGGACTAGCGGACTACAATGAGCAGTTCTTC.

The chain joins TRBV4-3 to TRBJ2-1; 12 bases match TRBD2. Germline V lookup: CDR1 LGHNA, CDR2 YSLEER. CDR3 length: 16 amino acids. V shed 6 bases, J shed 0 bases, and the junction held 3 bases outside the gene matches. CDR3 sequence: CASSPSGGGSYNEQFF. In DNA, the CDR3 is TGCGCCAGCAGTCCTAGCGGGGGGGGCTCCTACAATGAGCAGTTCTTC.

V usage is TRBV19 and J usage is TRBJ2-3; 8 bases map to TRBD2. The CDR3 totals 16 residues. The V gene's germline CDR1 is LNHDA and CDR2 SQIVND (reference sequence). V lost 5 bases and J lost 1; bases outside the gene matches: 8. The CDR3 is CASSSRSGSGTDTQYF. The CDR3 DNA reads TGTGCCAGTAGTTCCCGCAGCGGGAGTGGCACAGATACGCAGTATTTT.

The chain employs TRBV7-2 and TRBJ2-7; 14 bases line up with TRBD2. After removal of 3 bases from V and 7 bases from J, the junction contained 8 bases not matched to a gene. CDR1 is SGHTA, CDR2 FQGNSA, per germline. This CDR3 spans 16 amino acids. The CDR3 here is CASSFTRTSGGYEQYF. Here the CDR3 DNA reads TGTGCCAGCAGCTTCACCAGGACTAGCGGGGGGTATGAGCAGTACTTC.

The chain links TRBV5-1 to TRBJ1-4; D unclear. Germline-derived CDR1 and CDR2 are SGHRS and YFSETQ. This CDR3 is 15 amino acids long. The V end lost 0 bases, the J end lost 8 bases, and 14 bases lay between the germline ends. In nucleotides, the CDR3 is TGCGCCAGCAGCTTGGCCGCGGAGGAACGGGAAAAACTGTTTTTT. Protein product: CASSLAAEEREKLFF.

This clone occurred a few times. The V gene is TRBV29-1, the J gene TRBJ2-5; D remains unclear. From germline, CDR1 is SQVTM and CDR2 ANQGSEA. The CDR3 runs 10 residues. V was cut by 6 bases and J by 3 bases, with 5 bases left in between. CDR3 nucleotides: TGCAGCGTGTCAGAAGAGACCCAGTACTTC. Translation: CSVSEETQYF.

The CDR3 spells CASSHTYNEQFF. For the CDR3, the DNA is TGTGCCAGCAGTCATACATACAATGAGCAGTTCTTC. The chain joins TRBV7-2 to TRBJ2-1, with unresolved D. Germline assignment: CDR1 SGHTA and CDR2 FQGNSA. The CDR3 has 12 residues. V dropped 6 bases and J dropped 4 bases, with 7 bases sitting between them.

Only a few counts were recorded for this clone. The V call is TRBV7-2, the J call TRBJ2-5; the D gene is possibly TRBD2 (5 bases). Germline assignment: CDR1 SGHTA and CDR2 FQGNSA. V was pared by 7 bases and J by 0 bases, with 12 bases between. CDR3 size: 14 residues. The CDR3 bases are TGTGCCAGCACCCGGGGTGGAAACCAAGAGACCCAGTACTTC. Its protein product is CASTRGGNQETQYF.

The chain is built from TRBV30 and TRBJ2-1, with D maybe TRBD2 (6 bases). From germline, CDR1 is GTSNPN and CDR2 SVGIG (reference sequence). V shed 1 base and J shed 2 bases, with 9 bases lying between them. The CDR3 runs 14 residues. This CDR3 is CAWSGSGPYNEQFF. In nucleotides, the CDR3 is TGTGCCTGGAGTGGCAGCGGGCCCTACAATGAGCAGTTCTTC.